The 25 T cell receptor beta chains below were found in one sample sequenced in a study of CD8 T cells in ankylosing spondylitis. The study's findings and limits: Apparently characteristic of ankylosing spondylitis blood was a TCR beta motif (under ten highly homologous variants).

For these TCRs, the target antigens are not known. TCRdb fed the 5' RACE reads into MiXCR, producing one record per CDR3 protein. The sample records 450,000 or so distinct CDR3 sequences, around 26% being singletons. Sample: blood, either unsorted or a sorted T cell fraction (not recorded which). The source of these receptors is a male donor with ankylosing spondylitis.

The sample holds a few counts of this clonotype. V and J are TRBV4-1 and TRBJ1-2; 10 nucleotides match TRBD1. With 5 bases clipped from V and 4 bases from J, the junction kept 7 bases outside the gene matches. The CDR3 is made up of 15 amino acids. Germline CDR1 reads MGHRA; CDR2 reads YSYEKL. In nucleotides, the CDR3 is TGCGCCAGCAGCAATACCGGGACAGGGGCCTATGGCTACACCTTC. This codes for CASSNTGTGAYGYTF.

CDR3 loop: CASSRLAGGSYEQYF. The CDR3 DNA reads as TGCGCCAGCAGCAGACTAGCGGGAGGGTCTTACGAGCAGTACTTC. This chain joins TRBV5-1 and TRBJ2-7; 14 bases map to TRBD2. The CDR3 contains 15 residues. The V gene end was trimmed by 4 bases and the J gene end by 4 bases; junction bases not matched to a gene: 4. Germline lookup yields CDR1 SGHRS and CDR2 YFSETQ.

V usage is TRBV5-1 and J usage is TRBJ2-1, with 16 bases matching TRBD2. Per the germline V gene, CDR1 is SGHRS and CDR2 is YFSETQ. This CDR3 spans 16 amino acids. J lost 9 bases, V lost 4 bases, and 7 bases had no gene match. CDR3 protein: CASSQGLAGGKGEQFF. The CDR3 region has the DNA TGCGCCAGCAGCCAGGGACTAGCGGGAGGGAAGGGTGAGCAGTTCTTC.

This sequence joins TRBV9 and TRBJ2-1, with D perhaps being TRBD1 or TRBD2 (5 bases each). Per germline, CDR1 SGDLS and CDR2 YYNGEE. Trimming removed 0 bases from V and 6 bases from J, with 13 bases in between. The CDR3 is 15 residues long. The CDR3 protein is CASSVGGTKVNEQFF. CDR3 DNA sequence: TGTGCCAGCAGCGTAGGTGGGACCAAAGTCAATGAGCAGTTCTTC.

The rearrangement joins TRBV10-3 to TRBJ1-6; TRBD1 is a possible D gene (5 bases). Germline-derived CDR1 and CDR2 are ENHRY and SYGVKD. The CDR3 spans 13 residues. V shed 5 bases and J shed 15 bases, with 17 bases lying between them. Here the CDR3 DNA reads TGTGCCATCAGTCCGCGGGACGGGGACTTCCTCCACTTT. Its protein product is CAISPRDGDFLHF.

This sequence joins TRBV3-1 and TRBJ1-6; no clear D gene. V gave up 4 bases and J gave up 4 bases, with 11 bases separating them. Germline loops: CDR1 LGHDT, CDR2 YNNKEL (reference sequence). The CDR3 runs 15 residues. The CDR3 region is CASSPGQSYNSPLHF. The DNA of the CDR3 is TGTGCCAGCAGCCCCGGCCAGTCGTATAATTCACCCCTCCACTTT.

V usage is TRBV5-6 and J usage is TRBJ2-7; D perhaps matches TRBD2 (5 bases). Germline loops: CDR1 SGHDT, CDR2 YYEEEE. There are 13 residues in the CDR3. V was trimmed by 2 bases and J by 3 bases, leaving 9 bases between them. CDR3 sequence reads: CASSFGLHYEQYV. The CDR3 coding sequence is TGTGCCAGCAGCTTTGGACTGCACTACGAGCAGTACGTC.

V and J are TRBV2 and TRBJ1-5; weak D call: TRBD1 (5 bases). This CDR3 spans 14 amino acids. Trimming stripped 6 bases from V and 7 bases from J, with 16 bases between. The germline V gene encodes CDR1 SNHLY and CDR2 FYNNEI. Here the CDR3 reads CASRDRSPGQPQHF. The CDR3 nucleotides read TGTGCCAGCAGGGACCGGTCCCCAGGGCAGCCCCAGCATTTT.

This clonotype was detected only a few times. The chain recombines TRBV15 with TRBJ2-5, with D unresolved. There are 15 residues in the CDR3. Germline CDR1 is LNHNV and CDR2 is YYDKDF (reference sequence). The ends were cut back, 0 bases at V and 5 bases at J, with 13 bases in the middle. The CDR3 protein is CATSRDRSHGETQYF. Written as DNA, the CDR3 is TGTGCCACCAGCAGAGATAGAAGCCACGGCGAGACCCAGTACTTC. Based on the CDR3 plus reference TRBV15 and TRBJ2-5, the full variable domain is DAMVIQNPRYQVTQFGKPVTLSCSQTLNHNVMYWYQQKSSQAPKLLFHYYDKDFNNEADTPDNFQSRRPNTSFCFLDIRSPGLGDTAMYLCATSRDRSHGETQYFGPGTRLLVL.

This clonotype was recorded a few times. The J gene is TRBJ1-6, the V gene TRBV7-9, with 7 bases aligning to TRBD1. Germline V gene lookup returns CDR1 SEHNR and CDR2 FQNEAQ (reference sequence). J gave up 7 bases and V 2 bases, and 5 bases lay outside the gene matches. CDR3 size: 15 residues. The CDR3 loop reads CASSLPGQINSPLHF. The CDR3 bases are TGTGCCAGCAGCTTACCGGGACAGATAAATTCACCCCTCCACTTT.

CDR3 DNA: TGCAGTGCTAAAGGAGGGGGGTTCGATACGCAGTATTTT. Translated, it gives CSAKGGGFDTQYF. The chain links TRBV20-1 to TRBJ2-3, with D perhaps assigned TRBD1 or TRBD2 (6 bases each). V was cut by 4 bases and J by 6 bases, with 14 bases left in between. CDR1 is DFQATT, CDR2 SNEGSKA, per germline (reference sequence). There are 13 residues in the CDR3.

The genes are TRBV6-6 and TRBJ2-1, with 8 nucleotides matching TRBD2. J lost 16 bases, V lost 3 bases, and 8 bases had no gene match. CDR1 MNHNY and CDR2 SVGAGI come from the germline V gene (reference sequence). The CDR3 length is 12 residues. The CDR3 here is CASSYDSGTSFF. The CDR3 DNA reads as TGTGCCAGCAGTTATGATTCCGGGACTAGTTTCTTC.

This chain uses TRBV4-1 with TRBJ2-5, with D unresolved. CDR3 length: 12 amino acids. The germline V and J ends were trimmed by 4 bases and 4 bases, with 7 bases remaining between them. Germline V gene lookup returns CDR1 MGHRA and CDR2 YSYEKL. CDR3 sequence: CASSRESETQYF. CDR3 sequence (DNA): TGCGCCAGCAGCCGGGAATCAGAGACCCAGTACTTC.

This clonotype came up a few times. The chain employs TRBV12-3 or TRBV12-4 and TRBJ1-1; the D is unclear. This CDR3 spans 13 amino acids. V was trimmed by 5 bases and J by 7 bases, leaving 14 bases between them. The CDR3 here is CASSPTSGGEAFF. CDR3 in DNA: TGTGCCAGCAGTCCGACGAGTGGTGGTGAAGCTTTCTTT.

This chain joins TRBV7-2 and TRBJ2-7; D is possibly TRBD2 (6 bases). Germline CDR1 reads SGHTA; CDR2 reads FQGNSA. The CDR3 has 16 amino acids. V was trimmed by 1 base and J by 7 bases, leaving 20 bases between them. CDR3 DNA: TGTGCCAGCAGCTTAGGGAGGGCAAAGGAACCAGGGGAGCAGTACTTC. This encodes CASSLGRAKEPGEQYF.

This clonotype was seen only a few times. The CDR3, as DNA: TGCGCCAGCAGCTTTTTCGACAGGGATCGCGGCTACACCTTC. This encodes CASSFFDRDRGYTF. The rearrangement uses TRBV5-1 and TRBJ1-2, with 7 bases matching TRBD1. This CDR3 has 14 amino acids. CDR1 is SGHRS, CDR2 YFSETQ, per germline. The trim removed 2 bases at V and 8 bases at J, leaving 9 bases unmatched.

The chain couples TRBV28 to TRBJ1-3; possible D gene TRBD1, 5 bases. The V gene lost 10 bases and the J gene lost 5 bases, with 15 bases spanning the gap. The CDR3 extends over 13 amino acids. Germline V gene data show CDR1 as MDHEN and CDR2 as SYDVKM. Here the CDR3 DNA reads TGTGCCACCCTCGACAGCCCAAGAAACACCATATATTTT. Encoded protein: CATLDSPRNTIYF.

V is TRBV7-2 and J is TRBJ2-1; tentatively, D is TRBD2 (6 bases). Trimming left V 2 bases short and J 2 bases short, with 13 bases between. This CDR3 has 16 amino acids. Germline CDR1 and CDR2: SGHTA and FQGNSA. The CDR3 coding sequence is TGTGCCAGCAGCTTAAGGTCGGGAGTCCCCTACAATGAGCAGTTCTTC. Its protein product is CASSLRSGVPYNEQFF.

The chain employs TRBV20-1 and TRBJ2-1; 14 bases fit TRBD2. Germline CDR1 reads DFQATT; CDR2 reads SNEGSKA (reference sequence). The CDR3 runs to 14 residues. V was pared by 4 bases and J by 6 bases, with 2 bases of the junction left unmatched. The CDR3 reads CSAKGLAGVNEQFF. The CDR3 DNA follows: TGCAGTGCTAAGGGACTAGCGGGAGTCAATGAGCAGTTCTTC.

This clonotype was detected a few times. The genes are TRBV24-1 and TRBJ2-1, with D unresolved. This CDR3 has 15 amino acids. Germline CDR1 is KGHDR and CDR2 is SFDVKD. Trimming took 0 bases from V and 2 from J, leaving 7 bases between them. As DNA, the CDR3 is TGTGCCACCAGTGATTTGGAGGTGGCCTACAATGAGCAGTTCTTC. Translation gives CATSDLEVAYNEQFF.

This clonotype was seen a handful of times. The genes are TRBV20-1 and TRBJ2-5; D is undetermined. This CDR3 has 10 residues. V was clipped by 6 bases and J by 5 bases, with 7 bases between them. Germline lookup yields CDR1 DFQATT and CDR2 SNEGSKA (reference sequence). Written as DNA, the CDR3 is TGCAGTGCGAAAGGGGAGACCCAGTACTTC. It is translated as CSAKGETQYF.

In this sample, this clonotype turned up a few times. The rearrangement uses TRBV5-1 and TRBJ2-5; 8 nucleotides match TRBD1. The CDR3 is 15 amino acids. Germline trimming cut 6 bases from V and 4 bases from J; bases unmatched to any gene: 11. Germline CDR1 SGHRS, CDR2 YFSETQ. The CDR3 nucleotides are TGCGCCAGCACCAGAAACGGACAGGGTACAGAGACCCAGTACTTC. This gives the protein CASTRNGQGTETQYF. The full variable domain, with the rest looked up from reference TRBV5-1 and TRBJ2-5, is KAGVTQTPRYLIKTRGQQVTLSCSPISGHRSVSWYQQTPGQGLQFLFEYFSETQRNKGNFPGRFSGRQFSNSRSEMNVSTLELGDSALYLCASTRNGQGTETQYFGPGTRLLVL.

This rearrangement joins TRBV10-3 to TRBJ2-4; D possibly corresponds to TRBD1 (5 bases). The CDR3 covers 15 residues. The germline CDR1 and CDR2 sequences are ENHRY and SYGVKD. The V gene lost 3 bases and the J gene lost 0 bases, with 9 bases spanning the gap. CDR3: CAISEGQGAKNIQYF. The CDR3 bases are TGTGCCATCAGTGAAGGTCAGGGAGCCAAAAACATTCAGTACTTC.

The chain couples TRBV20-1 to TRBJ2-1; possible D gene TRBD2, 6 bases. Germline lookup yields CDR1 DFQATT and CDR2 SNEGSKA (reference sequence). V was pared by 5 bases and J by 10 bases, with 21 bases between. This CDR3 comprises 14 residues. CDR3 protein: CSAHPGTADSEQFF. The CDR3 bases are TGCAGTGCTCACCCCGGGACTGCAGATTCAGAGCAGTTCTTC.

The rearrangement links TRBV28 to TRBJ2-5; 9 bases align to TRBD1. CDR1 and CDR2 from the germline V gene are MDHEN and SYDVKM. Trimming removed 11 bases from V and 3 bases from J; junction bases left unmatched: 7. CDR3 length: 13 residues. The DNA for the CDR3 is TGTGCCGCGGCGACAGGGGGTAAAGAGACCCAGTACTTC. As protein: CAAATGGKETQYF.